This entry features one T cell receptor beta chain sequence. Its target is unknown. The conserved phenylalanine or tryptophan normally closing the CDR3 is absent here, so this likely arose from a read error. TCRdb itself ran the reads through MiXCR, one entry per CDR3 protein. The data show around 440,000 distinct CDR3 sequences, approximately 10% seen once. This CDR3 spans 17 amino acids. Trimming left V 6 bases short and J 4 bases short, with 22 bases between. The V gene's germline CDR1 is MDHEN and CDR2 SYDVKM. This entry comes from a study of T cell repertoires in cytomegalovirus infection. Turning to the study itself: Public TCR beta signatures marked donors with CMV infection and the matching HLA.

Study outcomes and limitations: The ex vivo response was dominated by HLA-C-restricted CMV-specific TCR beta clonotypes.

The J gene is TRBJ1-5, the V gene TRBV28; D is perhaps TRBD1 (5 bases). The source of this sequence is a human donor in good health (CMV status not recorded). Some clones in this sample may be carry-over from other donors' samples. The sequencing sample was made of PBMCs. The CDR3 DNA reads TGTGCCAGCAGCCACTACCCCCAGGGCGTAGCAAATCAGCCCCAGCATGTT. It yields the protein CASSHYPQGVANQPQHV.